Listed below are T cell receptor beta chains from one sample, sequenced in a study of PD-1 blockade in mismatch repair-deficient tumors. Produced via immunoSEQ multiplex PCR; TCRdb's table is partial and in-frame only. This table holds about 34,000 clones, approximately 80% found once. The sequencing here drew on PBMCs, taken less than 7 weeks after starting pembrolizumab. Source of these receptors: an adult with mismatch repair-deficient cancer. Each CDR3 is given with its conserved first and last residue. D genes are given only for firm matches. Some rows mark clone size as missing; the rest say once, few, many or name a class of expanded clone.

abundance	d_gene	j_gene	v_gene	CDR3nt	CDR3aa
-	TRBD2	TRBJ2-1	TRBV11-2	TGTGCCAGCAGCCCGCGGACTAGCGGGAGGAATGAGCAGTTCTTC	CASSPRTSGRNEQFF
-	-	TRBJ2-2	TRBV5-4	TGTGCCAGCAGCTTGGGTCTAGCGAATACGAACACCGGGGAGCTGTTTTTT	CASSLGLANTNTGELFF
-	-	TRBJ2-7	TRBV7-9	TGTGCCAGCAGCTTAGGGGATCCAGGGGCTTACGAGCAGTACTTC	CASSLGDPGAYEQYF
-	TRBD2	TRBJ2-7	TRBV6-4	TGTGCCAGCAGTGACCGGTTAGGAACTAGCGAATCGGCCCCCTCGGAGCAGTACTTC	CASSDRLGTSESAPSEQYF
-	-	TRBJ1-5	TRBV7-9	TGTGCCAGCAGCTTATCGGGGGTATCTGAGCCCCAGCATTTT	CASSLSGVSEPQHF
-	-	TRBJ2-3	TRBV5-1	TGCGCCAGCACCTCGACCAGAGGGACAGATACGCAGTATTTT	CASTSTRGTDTQYF
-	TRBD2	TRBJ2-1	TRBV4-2	TGTGCCAGCAGCCACGGGGTCCGTGAGACTAGCGTGAATGAGCAGTTCTTC	CASSHGVRETSVNEQFF
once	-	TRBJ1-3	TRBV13	TGTGCCAGCAACCTCAGGGGTGTTCGGAACACCATATATTTT	CASNLRGVRNTIYF
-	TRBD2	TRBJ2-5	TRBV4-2	TGTGCCAGCAGCCAAGCGGGACTAGCGGGGGAGACCCAGTACTTC	CASSQAGLAGETQYF
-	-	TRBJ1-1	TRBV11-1	TGTGCCAGCAAAATAAAACCGGGGAACACTGAAGCTTTCTTT	CASKIKPGNTEAFF
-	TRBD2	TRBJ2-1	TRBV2	TGTGCCAGCAGCCGAGCGGGAGGGCCCTACAATGAGCAGTTCTTC	CASSRAGGPYNEQFF
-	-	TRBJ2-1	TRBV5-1	TGCGCCAGCAGTCGCGGCCAGGGGTCCTACAATGAGCAGTTCTTC	CASSRGQGSYNEQFF
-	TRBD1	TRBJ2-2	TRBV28	TGTGCCAGCAGGGAGGACAGGGGGTCTGACGGGGAGCTGTTTTTT	CASREDRGSDGELFF
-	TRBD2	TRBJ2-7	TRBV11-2	TGTGCCAGCAGCTTAGCAGGGACTAGCTGGTACGAGCAGTACTTC	CASSLAGTSWYEQYF
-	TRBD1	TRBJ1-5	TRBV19	TGTGCCAGTAGTATGGGGACAGGGGGTCAGCCCCAGCATTTT	CASSMGTGGQPQHF
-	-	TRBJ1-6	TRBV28	TGTGCCAGCAGAAAGACTGGAACCCCCCGGGATTGGCTATTT	CASRKTGTPRDWLF
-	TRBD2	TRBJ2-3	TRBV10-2	TGCGCCAGCAGTGACCTTAGCGGGGGGATCACAGATACGCAGTATTTT	CASSDLSGGITDTQYF
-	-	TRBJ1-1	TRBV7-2	TGTGCCAGCAGCCCCCAGGGATGGAACACTGAAGCTTTCTTT	CASSPQGWNTEAFF
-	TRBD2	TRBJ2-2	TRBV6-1	TGTGCCAGCAGTCCACTAGCGGTCAACACCGGGGAGCTGTTTTTT	CASSPLAVNTGELFF
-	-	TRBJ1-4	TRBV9	TGTGCCAGGCAGGCCGGATCTAATGAAAAACTGTTTTTT	CARQAGSNEKLFF
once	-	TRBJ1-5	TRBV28	TGTGCCAGCAGTACAGGGCTCGGCAATCAGCCCCAGCATTTT	CASSTGLGNQPQHF
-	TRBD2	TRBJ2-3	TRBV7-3	TGTGCCAGCAGCTTTAGCGGGGGCACAGATACGCAGTATTTT	CASSFSGGTDTQYF